These 28 T cell receptor beta chains came from one sample sequenced in a study of Graves' ophthalmopathy and Graves' hyperthyroidism. For repertoire sequencing, the TCR beta CDR3 regions were amplified from RNA transcripts. Second-round multiplex PCR came after first-round RT-PCR with HTBI primers. From the multiplex PCR reads, TCRdb called clonotypes with MiXCR, one entry per CDR3 protein. The top ten clones hold around 40% of a sample with some 750,000 distinct CDR3 sequences, roughly two fifths of them seen once. Sequencing was done on a sample of peripheral blood. The receptors come from an adult man with Graves' ophthalmopathy.

This clonotype showed up many times. The chain employs TRBV5-1 and TRBJ2-7; 12 nucleotides match TRBD2. Germline V gives CDR1 SGHRS, CDR2 YFSETQ. This CDR3 spans 15 amino acids. Trimming at V came to 4 bases and at J to 2 bases, leaving 4 bases not matched to a gene. Written as DNA, the CDR3 is TGCGCCAGCAGCCCCCTAGCGGGAGGGCCCTACGAGCAGTACTTC. It specifies CASSPLAGGPYEQYF.

This chain uses TRBV11-1 with TRBJ2-3, with 14 bases that match TRBD2. The CDR3 is 19 residues long. Germline V gene lookup returns CDR1 SGHAT and CDR2 FQDESV (reference sequence). V lost 6 bases to trimming and J lost 1 base; unmatched junction nucleotides: 12. The CDR3 DNA follows: TGTGCCAGCAGACCCGGACTAGCGGGAGGCATTACCGGCACAGATACGCAGTATTTT. Protein product: CASRPGLAGGITGTDTQYF.

Comment on this clonotype: One junction end does not reproduce the germline sequence, and a read error may be involved. The CDR3 DNA sequence: TGTGCCAGCAGTTACCTCGGAGATTCCTACGAGCAGTACTTC. Translated: CASSYLGDSYEQYF. The chain uses TRBV10-3 and TRBJ2-7; D remains ambiguous. The CDR3 runs to 14 residues. Germline values: CDR1 ENHRY, CDR2 SYGVKD.

For this clonotype: One base away lies a much larger clone, so this may be a sequencing read error. No conserved phenylalanine or tryptophan is present at the end of the CDR3, so a read error is the likely explanation. The chain recombines TRBV7-3 with TRBJ1-1; D gene unclear. The CDR3 contains 15 residues. CDR1 and CDR2 from the germline V gene are SGHTA and FQGTGA. The ends were cut back, 0 bases at V and 0 bases at J, with 8 bases in the middle. This chain's CDR3 is CASSLTAGMNTEAFS. Here the CDR3 DNA reads TGTGCCAGCAGCTTAACGGCAGGCATGAACACTGAAGCTTTCTCT.

This clonotype came up many times. One end of the junction does not line up with germline, which may come from a read error. This chain links TRBV10-3 with TRBJ1-6, with D perhaps TRBD1 (5 bases). The CDR3 runs 14 residues. Germline V gives CDR1 ENHRY, CDR2 SYGVKD. The CDR3 sequence: CASSQGAYNSPLHF. In DNA form, the CDR3 reads TGTGCCAGCAGTCAGGGAGCATATAATTCACCCCTCCACTTT.

The chain joins TRBV11-2 to TRBJ2-5; 7 nucleotides match TRBD2. Trimming removed 7 bases from V and 2 bases from J; junction bases left unmatched: 7. From germline, CDR1 is SGHAT and CDR2 FQNNGV. This CDR3 is built from 14 residues. Written as DNA, the CDR3 is TGTGCCAGCACCGCGGCGGGGGATCAAGAGACCCAGTACTTC. Translating it yields CASTAAGDQETQYF.

There are a few counts of this clonotype. The rearrangement joins TRBV7-2 to TRBJ2-7; D possibly corresponds to TRBD2 (6 bases). The V gene's germline CDR1 is SGHTA and CDR2 FQGNSA. Trimming stripped 3 bases from V and 2 bases from J, with 17 bases between. The CDR3 covers 16 residues. The CDR3 DNA follows: TGTGCCAGCAGCTTCCCCGTCGGAGGGAGCCCCTACGAGCAGTACTTC. Protein: CASSFPVGGSPYEQYF. The full variable domain, with the rest looked up from reference TRBV7-2 and TRBJ2-7, is GAGVSQSPSNKVTEKGKDVELRCDPISGHTALYWYRQSLGQGLEFLIYFQGNSAPDKSGLPSDRFSAERTGGSVSTLTIQRTQQEDSAVYLCASSFPVGGSPYEQYFGPGTRLTVT.

This clonotype was seen repeatedly, ten times or more. The chain carries TRBV6-5 and TRBJ1-2; D gene unclear. The germline gives CDR1 MNHEY, CDR2 SVGAGI. The V end was cut by 1 base, the J end by 4 bases, with 10 bases between. This CDR3 has 14 residues. This chain's CDR3 is CASSYLPGSYGYTF. The CDR3 DNA follows: TGTGCCAGCAGTTACTTACCGGGGAGCTATGGCTACACCTTC.

On this clonotype: The junction and the germline gene differ at one end; a read error may be behind it. CDR3 sequence reads: CASSYGEGALGANVLTF. CDR3 sequence (DNA): TGTGCCAGCAGTTACGGGGAGGGGGCGCTCGGGGCCAACGTCCTGACTTTC. This sequence joins TRBV10-3 and TRBJ2-6; D possibly matches TRBD1 or TRBD2 (7 bases each). The V gene's germline CDR1 is ENHRY and CDR2 SYGVKD. The CDR3 consists of 17 residues.

V and J are TRBV9 and TRBJ1-1, with a tentative D call TRBD1 (6 bases). Per the germline V gene, CDR1 is SGDLS and CDR2 is YYNGEE. V was pared by 4 bases and J by 6 bases, with 22 bases between. This CDR3 is 16 amino acids long. The CDR3 loop reads CASSQALGARGAEAFF. The CDR3 DNA reads TGTGCCAGCAGCCAAGCTCTGGGGGCTCGCGGCGCTGAAGCTTTCTTT.

The rearrangement joins TRBV10-3 to TRBJ1-1; a possible D gene is TRBD1 (5 bases). Trimming stripped 10 bases from V and 0 bases from J, with 15 bases between. Germline-derived CDR1 and CDR2 are ENHRY and SYGVKD. This CDR3 is built from 14 residues. CDR3 protein: CASTPGRLNTEAFF. The CDR3 nucleotides are TGTGCCAGCACCCCGGGACGGCTGAACACTGAAGCTTTCTTT.

The CDR3 coding sequence is TGCAGCGTTGAGGAGCCCCCGGGGCGAATAAACTATGGCTACACCTTC. This encodes CSVEEPPGRINYGYTF. The chain carries TRBV29-1 and TRBJ1-2; tentatively, D is TRBD1 (5 bases). Germline V lookup: CDR1 SQVTM, CDR2 ANQGSEA. Trimming left V 3 bases short and J 2 bases short, with 19 bases between. The CDR3 is 16 amino acids.

V usage is TRBV20-1 and J usage is TRBJ2-2, with D unresolved. Germline CDR1 and CDR2: DFQATT and SNEGSKA (reference sequence). This CDR3 has 11 residues. The germline V and J ends were trimmed by 0 bases and 7 bases, with 3 bases remaining between them. This chain's CDR3 is CSARDVGELFF. CDR3 nucleotides: TGCAGTGCTAGAGATGTCGGGGAGCTGTTTTTT.

V is TRBV25-1 and J is TRBJ2-2, with D possibly matching TRBD2 (5 bases). This CDR3 comprises 13 residues. Germline V CDR1 and CDR2: MGHDK, SYGVNS. Trimming shortened V by 11 bases and J by 3 bases, and 13 bases separated the two germline ends. The CDR3 is CAEASSYTGELFF. DNA for the CDR3: TGTGCCGAGGCCTCTAGCTACACCGGGGAGCTGTTTTTT. The full variable domain, rest sourced from reference TRBV25-1 and TRBJ2-2, is EADIYQTPRYLVIGTGKKITLECSQTMGHDKMYWYQQDPGMELHLIHYSYGVNSTEKGDLSSESTVSRIRTEHFPLTLESARPSHTSQYLCAEASSYTGELFFGEGSRLTVL.

On this clonotype: This CDR3 is missing its conserved last phenylalanine or tryptophan, likely due to a read error. This chain uses TRBV10-3 with TRBJ1-2; D is undetermined. Germline V lookup: CDR1 ENHRY, CDR2 SYGVKD. The CDR3 runs to 14 residues. Trimming left V 10 bases short and J 3 bases short, with 18 bases between. The chain's CDR3 is CASRRHGPYYGYTL. CDR3 nucleotides: TGTGCCAGCAGGAGACACGGCCCCTACTATGGCTACACCCTC.

This clonotype was seen many times. The chain employs TRBV29-1 and TRBJ2-7, with 8 bases fitting TRBD1. The CDR3 sequence is 11 residues long. Germline V gives CDR1 SQVTM, CDR2 ANQGSEA. Losses at the gene ends were 3 bases for V and 6 bases for J; bases not matched to a gene: 1. CDR3 sequence reads: CSVDTGGEQYF. The DNA for the CDR3 is TGCAGCGTTGATACAGGGGGCGAGCAGTACTTC.

The chain combines TRBV25-1 with TRBJ2-2; D is unresolved. The CDR3 length is 13 residues. Germline assignment: CDR1 MGHDK and CDR2 SYGVNS. V shed 8 bases and J shed 7 bases, with 14 bases lying between them. For the CDR3, the DNA is TGTGCCAGCCTATCCAGCGCGGTCGGGGAGCTGTTTTTT. Protein product: CASLSSAVGELFF.

Comments on this clonotype: Compared with germline, one end of the junction differs, possibly owing to a read error. The chain employs TRBV7-9 and TRBJ2-5; 7 positions agree with TRBD2. CDR1 and CDR2 (germline): SEHNR, FQNEAQ (reference sequence). The CDR3 covers 15 residues. The CDR3 sequence is CASSLVGGSGETPYF. CDR3 DNA sequence: TGTGCCAGCAGCTTAGTGGGCGGGAGCGGAGAGACCCCGTACTTC.

In its sample, this clonotype was seen many times. The rearrangement links TRBV7-9 to TRBJ2-7; perhaps TRBD2 as D (5 bases). The CDR3 runs to 14 residues. Germline V gene lookup returns CDR1 SEHNR and CDR2 FQNEAQ (reference sequence). V lost 3 bases and J 2 bases, leaving 11 bases between the germline ends. CDR3 protein: CASSLSGIPYEQYF. The CDR3 coding sequence is TGTGCCAGCAGCTTGTCCGGGATCCCCTACGAGCAGTACTTC.

V usage is TRBV19 and J usage is TRBJ1-2; D is unresolved. Per the germline V gene, CDR1 is LNHDA and CDR2 is SQIVND (reference sequence). The CDR3 spans 13 residues. The V end lost 5 bases, the J end lost 8 bases, and 15 bases lay between the germline ends. CDR3: CASSPGYSLGYTF. The CDR3 nucleotides are TGTGCCAGTAGTCCCGGATACTCTTTGGGCTACACCTTC.

A few counts support this clonotype. The V call is TRBV2, the J call TRBJ1-1; TRBD1 is a possible D gene (6 bases). Germline-derived CDR1 and CDR2 are SNHLY and FYNNEI. V lost 3 bases and J 8 bases, leaving 13 bases between the germline ends. The CDR3 runs to 13 residues. CDR3: CASSEVRGAEAFF. DNA for the CDR3: TGTGCCAGCAGTGAGGTCCGGGGGGCAGAAGCTTTCTTT.

This clonotype was counted a single time. The chain combines TRBV12-3 or TRBV12-4 with TRBJ2-5; 9 bases agree with TRBD2. CDR3 length: 16 residues. V trimming: 3 bases; J trimming: 7 bases; junction bases outside the gene matches: 12. CDR3: CASSLNPRTRGGTQYF. DNA of the CDR3: TGTGCCAGCAGTTTGAATCCCAGGACGCGGGGGGGGACCCAGTACTTC.

The gene calls are TRBV7-3 and TRBJ2-6, with D possibly being TRBD2 (6 bases). Germline lookup yields CDR1 SGHTA and CDR2 FQGTGA. The CDR3 has 15 residues. The ends were cut back, 3 bases at V and 4 bases at J, with 10 bases in the middle. The CDR3 here is CASSLTGRGANVLTF. The CDR3 bases are TGTGCCAGCAGCTTGACGGGGAGGGGGGCCAACGTCCTGACTTTC.

As for this clonotype: A much larger clone differs from this one at a single base, so this may be a read error. This chain connects TRBV9 to TRBJ1-5, with TRBD1 matching 10 bases. CDR1 is SGDLS and CDR2 is YYNGEE in the germline V gene. This CDR3 comprises 15 residues. CDR3 nucleotides: TGTGTCAGCAGCGATGGACAGGGGGGCAATCAGCCCCAGCATTTT. Protein product: CVSSDGQGGNQPQHF.

The chain couples TRBV2 to TRBJ1-2, with a tentative D call TRBD1 (6 bases). The CDR3 length is 13 residues. CDR1 and CDR2 from the germline V gene are SNHLY and FYNNEI. V shed 5 bases and J shed 7 bases, with 14 bases lying between them. CDR3: CASSSRGGGGYTF. The CDR3 DNA follows: TGTGCCAGCAGTTCGCGGGGGGGCGGTGGCTACACCTTC. The variable domain in full, completed from reference TRBV2 and TRBJ1-2, reads EPEVTQTPSHQVTQMGQEVILRCVPISNHLYFYWYRQILGQKVEFLVSFYNNEISEKSEIFDDQFSVERPDGSNFTLKIRSTKLEDSAMYFCASSSRGGGGYTFGSGTRLTVV.

This clonotype has a handful of counts. The rearrangement uses TRBV9 and TRBJ2-7; 7 bases align to TRBD2. Germline V gene sequence: CDR1 SGDLS, CDR2 YYNGEE. V shed 4 bases, J shed 0 bases, and the junction held 1 base outside the gene matches. CDR3 length equals 13 residues. CDR3 in DNA: TGTGCCAGCAGCCAGCGGGGCTCCTACGAGCAGTACTTC. Protein: CASSQRGSYEQYF.

This clonotype was recorded a few times. This chain uses TRBV25-1 with TRBJ2-2; 11 nucleotides align to TRBD2. The trim removed 6 bases at V and 3 bases at J, leaving 6 bases unmatched. The CDR3 has 16 residues. Germline V lookup: CDR1 MGHDK, CDR2 SYGVNS. Here the CDR3 reads CASRQPGLADTGELFF. DNA for the CDR3: TGTGCCAGCAGACAACCGGGACTAGCGGACACCGGGGAGCTGTTTTTT.

This clonotype was counted ten times or more. The J gene is TRBJ2-5, the V gene TRBV25-1; D unclear. The germline V and J ends were trimmed by 3 bases and 1 base, with 9 bases remaining between them. This CDR3 region has 14 residues. CDR1 is MGHDK and CDR2 is SYGVNS in the germline V gene. The CDR3 DNA sequence: TGTGCCAGCAGTGACCCAGGTGCCCAAGAGACCCAGTACTTC. It encodes CASSDPGAQETQYF. Looking up the rest from reference TRBV25-1 and TRBJ2-5 gives the full variable domain: EADIYQTPRYLVIGTGKKITLECSQTMGHDKMYWYQQDPGMELHLIHYSYGVNSTEKGDLSSESTVSRIRTEHFPLTLESARPSHTSQYLCASSDPGAQETQYFGPGTRLLVL.